The source of this T cell receptor beta chain is a study of cytomegalovirus exposure and HLA in healthy donors. Germline CDR1 and CDR2: SEHNR and FQNEAQ (reference sequence). This CDR3 spans 15 amino acids. Trimming took 5 bases from V and 5 from J, leaving 19 bases between them. PCR amplification relied on 60 Vbeta primers (plus 13 Jbeta primers). Some clones are missing from TCRdb's copy, which holds only in-frame ones; the method was immunoSEQ multiplex PCR. The sample consists of around 130,000 clones, around 85% of them appearing once. The chain carries TRBV7-9 and TRBJ2-7; perhaps TRBD1 as D (5 bases). The receptor was isolated from a man aged 30 to 39 in good health and CMV-seronegative. Sequencing was done on a sample of PBMCs. The CDR3, as DNA: TGTGCCAGCAGCCATCCAACCAGTAGGGGCGACGAGCAGTACTTC. Translated, it gives CASSHPTSRGDEQYF.